This T cell receptor beta chain derives from a study of shared clonotypes between healthy human individuals. Sequencing used immunoSEQ multiplex PCR; TCRdb keeps in-frame clones, though not all of them. The table includes 1.5 million to 2.5 million clones, less than 95% detected once. It was CD45RO-negative cells, positively selected for CCR7, that made up naive CD8 cells, with terminally differentiated effector memory CD45RA+ cells excluded. Germline V gene lookup returns CDR1 MNHEY and CDR2 SMNVEV (reference sequence). V was clipped by 5 bases and J by 2 bases, with 14 bases between them. CDR3 length equals 15 residues. The table lists this clone with a count of one.

The source of this sequence is a man between 18 and 29 years old in good health. The specimen was naive CD8+ T cells sorted from blood. The chain couples TRBV27 to TRBJ2-3; maybe TRBD2 (5 bases). CDR3 residues: CASSLSGFYTDTQYF. The CDR3 DNA follows: TGTGCCAGCAGTCTCTCGGGGTTTTACACAGATACGCAGTATTTT.